This T cell receptor (beta chain) comes out of a study of T cell changes during pregnancy in multiple sclerosis. The repertoire was sequenced with immunoSEQ multiplex PCR; TCRdb's copy has only in-frame clones and lacks some. The sample holds about 100,000 clones, 92% seen once. Germline V gene lookup returns CDR1 LGHNA and CDR2 YNFKEQ. The J segment lost 10 bases and the V segment lost 5 bases, leaving 9 bases of the junction unmatched. The CDR3 is 15 residues long. This TCR was sampled from a female donor with multiple sclerosis, enrolled in a pregnancy study. The input for sequencing was peripheral blood, taken after pregnancy. The chain is built from TRBV4-2 and TRBJ2-1, with 12 bases that match TRBD2. CDR3 DNA: TGTGCCAGCAGCGAGCTAGCGGGAGGGCCGGAGGAGCAGTTCTTC. Translation: CASSELAGGPEEQFF.